The source of this T cell receptor beta chain is a study of shared clonotypes between healthy human individuals. Across the study: Samples came from a couple of female and three male donors aged 18 to 49. Notes on the study in general: Clonotype sharing among donors was thought likely to change with sequencing depth. The sampled material consisted only of blood, and tissue repertoires are likely to differ. The study generally estimated greater richness for naive than memory subsets.

The CDR3 has 11 residues. The germline V and J ends were trimmed by 4 bases and 11 bases, with 11 bases remaining between them. CDR1 and CDR2 from the germline V gene are MNHEY and SVGAGI. As concerns this clone: Its target is not known.

Assay: immunoSEQ multiplex PCR; the TCRdb copy retains only in-frame clones and omits some. The table includes approximately 2.3 million clones, approximately 93% detected once. Sample: naive CD4+ T cells from PBMCs. Subset given: CD45RA+ positively selected. The source of this sequence is a man between 18 and 35 years old in good health. Some clones in this sample may be carry-over from other donors' samples. V and J are TRBV6-5 and TRBJ1-1; no clear D. Here the CDR3 reads CASSSGVAAFF. The CDR3 bases are TGTGCCAGCAGTTCCGGGGTCGCGGCTTTCTTT.